This T cell receptor beta chain was sequenced during a study of identical twins. The CDR3 sequence is 13 residues long. CDR1 is DFQATT and CDR2 is SNEGSKA in the germline V gene (reference sequence). With V trimmed by 2 bases and J by 4 bases, 0 bases remained unmatched. This clonotype showed up just a few times. Template switching created a universal primer site, and the cDNA included unique molecular identifiers. MiXCR, applied by TCRdb to the 5' RACE reads, yields one record per CDR3 protein. The table records about 700,000 distinct CDR3 sequences, about 9.4% of them present only once. The sample was also reused in another study, on yellow fever vaccine responses in identical twins.

The chain joins TRBV20-1 to TRBJ2-2, with 8 positions matching TRBD1. Input material: PBMCs. The TCR comes from a woman aged 18 to 35 in good health. CDR3 sequence: CSARQGATGELFF. CDR3 nucleotide sequence: TGCAGTGCTAGACAGGGGGCCACCGGGGAGCTGTTTTTT.